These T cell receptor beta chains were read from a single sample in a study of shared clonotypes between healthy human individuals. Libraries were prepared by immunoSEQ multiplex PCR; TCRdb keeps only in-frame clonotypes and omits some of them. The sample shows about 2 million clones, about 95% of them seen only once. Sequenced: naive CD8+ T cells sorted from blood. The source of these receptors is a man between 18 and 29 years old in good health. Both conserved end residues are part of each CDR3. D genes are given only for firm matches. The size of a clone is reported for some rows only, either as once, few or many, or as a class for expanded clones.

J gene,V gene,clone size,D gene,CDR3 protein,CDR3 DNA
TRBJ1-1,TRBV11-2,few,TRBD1,CASSASTGMNTEAFF,TGTGCCAGCAGCGCCTCGACAGGGATGAACACTGAAGCTTTCTTT
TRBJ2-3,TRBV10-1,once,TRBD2,CASSESPSGESTDTQYF,TGCGCCAGCAGTGAGTCGCCTAGCGGGGAGAGCACAGATACGCAGTATTTT
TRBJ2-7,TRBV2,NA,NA,CAAGTNYEQYF,TGTGCTGCCGGGACAAACTACGAGCAGTACTTC
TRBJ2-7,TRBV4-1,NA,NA,CASSPSGTPSYEQYF,TGCGCCAGCAGCCCCTCCGGGACGCCCTCCTACGAGCAGTACTTC
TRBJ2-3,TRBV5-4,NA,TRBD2,CASSLNLGLAGLTDTQYF,TGTGCCAGCAGCTTGAATTTGGGCCTAGCGGGTCTCACAGATACGCAGTATTTT
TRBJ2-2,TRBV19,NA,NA,CASTPGLGDLKGAGELFF,TGTGCCAGTACCCCAGGCTTAGGGGACCTTAAGGGCGCCGGGGAGCTGTTTTTT
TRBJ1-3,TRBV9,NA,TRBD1,CASSEEGATGNTIYF,TGTGCCAGCAGCGAGGAGGGGGCTACTGGAAACACCATATATTTT
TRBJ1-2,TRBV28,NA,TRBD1,CASSWGQGVHYGYTF,TGTGCCAGCAGTTGGGGACAGGGGGTCCACTATGGCTACACCTTC
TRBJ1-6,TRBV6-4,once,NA,CASSDIGTQSSYNSPLHF,TGTGCCAGCAGTGACATCGGGACACAGAGCTCCTATAATTCACCCCTCCACTTT
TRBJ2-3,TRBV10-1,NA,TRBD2,CASSETAAGEKSGTQYF,TGCGCCAGCAGTGAGACGGCGGCGGGAGAAAAGTCAGGGACGCAGTATTTT
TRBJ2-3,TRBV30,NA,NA,CAWEFPGTSTDTQYF,TGTGCCTGGGAATTCCCCGGAACTAGCACAGATACGCAGTATTTT
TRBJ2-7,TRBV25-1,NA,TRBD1,CASSEGDSPYEQYF,TGTGCCAGCAGTGAGGGGGACAGTCCCTACGAGCAGTACTTC
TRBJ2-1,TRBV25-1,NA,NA,CASSEYRTPGPYEQFF,TGTGCCAGCAGTGAATACAGGACACCCGGTCCATATGAGCAGTTCTTC
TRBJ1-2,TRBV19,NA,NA,CASAQGILGYTF,TGTGCCAGCGCGCAAGGGATCCTTGGCTACACCTTC
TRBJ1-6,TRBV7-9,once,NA,CASSLEGFSYNSPLHF,TGTGCCAGCAGCTTAGAGGGTTTCTCCTATAATTCACCCCTCCACTTT
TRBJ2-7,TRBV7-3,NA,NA,CASSLRGGEQYF,TGTGCCAGCAGCTTACGGGGAGGCGAGCAGTACTTC
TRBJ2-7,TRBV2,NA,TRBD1,CASGTGGTNEQYF,TGTGCCAGCGGGACAGGGGGCACCAACGAGCAGTACTTC
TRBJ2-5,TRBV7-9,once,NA,CASSPVGAQETQYF,TGTGCCAGCAGTCCTGTGGGGGCCCAAGAGACCCAGTACTTC
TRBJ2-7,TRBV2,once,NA,CASSPDSSSYEQYF,TGTGCCAGCAGTCCCGACAGCAGCTCCTACGAGCAGTACTTC
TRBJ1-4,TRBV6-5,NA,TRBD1,CACSGQDNEKLFF,TGTGCCTGCAGTGGACAGGATAATGAAAAACTGTTTTTT
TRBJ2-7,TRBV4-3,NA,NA,CASSPLGQEYEQYF,TGCGCCAGCAGCCCCCTGGGCCAGGAGTACGAGCAGTACTTC
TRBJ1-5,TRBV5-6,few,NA,CASSSGYGNQPQHF,TGTGCCAGCAGTTCAGGGTATGGGAATCAGCCCCAGCATTTT
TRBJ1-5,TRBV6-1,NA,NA,CASNSGSGQPQHF,TGTGCCAGCAACTCGGGGTCTGGTCAGCCCCAGCATTTT
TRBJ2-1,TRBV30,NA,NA,CAWALAPSQNEQFF,TGTGCCTGGGCCCTTGCTCCTAGTCAGAATGAGCAGTTCTTC
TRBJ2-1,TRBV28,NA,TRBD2,CASSLTAFERLAGVNEQFF,TGTGCCAGCAGTTTAACAGCATTTGAACGACTAGCGGGGGTAAATGAGCAGTTCTTC
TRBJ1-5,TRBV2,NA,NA,CASSDLEGGSNQPQHF,TGTGCCAGCAGTGATTTGGAGGGGGGATCAAATCAGCCCCAGCATTTT
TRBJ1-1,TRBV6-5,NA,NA,CASRAPPTEAFF,TGTGCCAGCAGGGCACCCCCCACTGAAGCTTTCTTT
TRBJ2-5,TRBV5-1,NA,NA,CASSFGAGLETQYF,TGCGCCAGCAGCTTTGGTGCAGGGCTCGAGACCCAGTACTTC
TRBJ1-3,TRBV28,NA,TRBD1,CASSATGGLGTIYF,TGTGCCAGCAGTGCTACAGGGGGGTTGGGCACCATATATTTT
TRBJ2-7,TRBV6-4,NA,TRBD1,CASRNRGTYEQYF,TGTGCCAGCAGGAACAGGGGGACCTACGAGCAGTACTTC
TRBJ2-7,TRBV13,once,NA,CASSPGQTYEQYF,TGTGCCAGCAGCCCCGGACAGACCTACGAGCAGTACTTC
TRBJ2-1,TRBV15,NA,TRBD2,CATSRQRGRYNEQFF,TGTGCCACCAGCAGACAGCGGGGGAGGTACAATGAGCAGTTCTTC
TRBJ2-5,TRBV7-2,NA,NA,CASSLAQGGLQETQYF,TGTGCCAGCAGCTTAGCGCAAGGGGGGCTACAGGAGACCCAGTACTTC
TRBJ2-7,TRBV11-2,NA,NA,CASSLTGGGYEQYF,TGTGCCAGCAGCTTAACCGGTGGCGGCTACGAGCAGTACTTC
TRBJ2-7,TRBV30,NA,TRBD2,CAWRTSGDYEQYF,TGTGCCTGGAGGACTAGCGGGGATTACGAGCAGTACTTC
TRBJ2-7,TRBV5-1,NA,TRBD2,CASSGTSGYEQYF,TGCGCCAGCAGCGGGACTAGCGGGTACGAGCAGTACTTC
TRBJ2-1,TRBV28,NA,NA,CASSSVPVHNEQFF,TGTGCCAGCAGTTCGGTCCCGGTCCACAATGAGCAGTTCTTC
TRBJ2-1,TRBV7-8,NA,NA,CASSLAETILALQFF,TGTGCCAGCAGCTTAGCGGAGACTATTTTGGCGTTGCAGTTCTTC
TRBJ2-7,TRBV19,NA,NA,CASRPPFTGRYEQYF,TGTGCCAGTCGACCCCCATTTACAGGGAGGTACGAGCAGTACTTC
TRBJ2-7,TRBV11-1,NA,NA,CASSLGFSRDYEQYF,TGTGCCAGCAGCTTAGGATTTTCCAGGGACTACGAGCAGTACTTC
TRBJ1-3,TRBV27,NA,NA,CASSSISTGNTIYF,TGTGCCAGCAGTTCCATATCAACTGGAAACACCATATATTTT
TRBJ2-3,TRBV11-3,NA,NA,CASSLDVRDTQYF,TGTGCCAGCAGCTTAGATGTGAGGGATACGCAGTATTTT
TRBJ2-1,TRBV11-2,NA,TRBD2,CASSPSGSSYNEQFF,TGTGCCAGCAGTCCCAGCGGGAGCTCCTACAATGAGCAGTTCTTC
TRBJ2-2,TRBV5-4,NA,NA,CASSHTPKNTGELFF,TGTGCCAGCAGTCATACCCCCAAGAACACCGGGGAGCTGTTTTTT
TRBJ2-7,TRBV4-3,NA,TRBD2,CASSQDLAGPYEQYF,TGCGCCAGCAGCCAGGATCTAGCGGGTCCCTACGAGCAGTACTTC
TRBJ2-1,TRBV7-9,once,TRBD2,CASSPREGLNEQFF,TGTGCCAGCAGCCCTCGGGAGGGCCTAAATGAGCAGTTCTTC
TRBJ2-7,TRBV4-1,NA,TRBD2,CASSQEGLAGTYEQYF,TGCGCCAGCAGCCAAGAGGGACTAGCGGGGACCTACGAGCAGTACTTC
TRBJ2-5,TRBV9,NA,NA,CASSSSAGIQETQYF,TGTGCCAGCAGCAGTAGCGCGGGGATCCAAGAGACCCAGTACTTC
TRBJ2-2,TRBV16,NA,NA,CASIKDDTGELFF,TGTGCCAGCATTAAGGATGACACCGGGGAGCTGTTTTTT
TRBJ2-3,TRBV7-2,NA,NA,CASSLEVRGSTDTQYF,TGTGCCAGCAGCTTAGAGGTCAGGGGATCCACAGATACGCAGTATTTT
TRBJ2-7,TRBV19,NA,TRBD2,CASSNQAGFAYEQYF,TGTGCCAGTAGTAACCAAGCGGGATTCGCCTACGAGCAGTACTTC
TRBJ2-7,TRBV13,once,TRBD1,CASSLGRQGVHEQYF,TGTGCCAGCAGCTTAGGGCGACAGGGGGTCCACGAGCAGTACTTC
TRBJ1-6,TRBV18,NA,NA,CASSPPYPGGRPSPLHF,TGTGCCAGCTCACCACCCTACCCCGGGGGGCGACCTTCACCCCTCCACTTT
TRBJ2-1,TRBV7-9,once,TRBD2,CASSRPSGGLNEQFF,TGTGCCAGCAGCCGACCCAGCGGGGGGCTCAATGAGCAGTTCTTC
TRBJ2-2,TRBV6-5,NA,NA,CASSYGLNTGELFF,TGTGCCAGCAGTTACGGGCTTAACACCGGGGAGCTGTTTTTT
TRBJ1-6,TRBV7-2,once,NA,CASSLSSYNSPLHF,TGTGCCAGCAGCCTTAGCTCCTATAATTCACCCCTCCACTTT
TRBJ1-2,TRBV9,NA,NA,CASSPQRVEQNIYGYTF,TGTGCCAGCAGCCCCCAGCGGGTTGAGCAGAACATCTATGGCTACACCTTC
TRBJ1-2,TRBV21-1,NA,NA,CASSKTGGCYGYTF,TGTGCCAGCAGCAAGACAGGGGGTTGTTATGGCTACACCTTC